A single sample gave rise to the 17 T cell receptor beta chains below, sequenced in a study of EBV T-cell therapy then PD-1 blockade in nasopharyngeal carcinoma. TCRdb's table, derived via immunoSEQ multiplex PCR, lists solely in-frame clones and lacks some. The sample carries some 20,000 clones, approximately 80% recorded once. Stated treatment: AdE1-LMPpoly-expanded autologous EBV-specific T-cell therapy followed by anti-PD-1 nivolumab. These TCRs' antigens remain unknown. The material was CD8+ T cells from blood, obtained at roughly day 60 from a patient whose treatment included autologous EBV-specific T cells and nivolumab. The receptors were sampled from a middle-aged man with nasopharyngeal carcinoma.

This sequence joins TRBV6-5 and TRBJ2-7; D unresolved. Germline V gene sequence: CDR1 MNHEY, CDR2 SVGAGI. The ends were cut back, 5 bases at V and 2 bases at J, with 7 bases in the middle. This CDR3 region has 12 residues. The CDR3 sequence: CASSKGTYEQYF. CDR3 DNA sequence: TGTGCCAGCAGTAAGGGAACCTACGAGCAGTACTTC.

The CDR3 sequence is CASSLPGWRQGGNETQYF. The CDR3 DNA reads as TGTGCCAGCAGTCTCCCGGGGTGGAGGCAGGGAGGGAACGAGACCCAGTACTTC. The rearrangement links TRBV27 to TRBJ2-5, with 7 positions matching TRBD2. CDR1 and CDR2 (germline): MNHEY, SMNVEV (reference sequence). The CDR3 is 18 amino acids. The V gene end was trimmed by 5 bases and the J gene end by 5 bases; junction bases not matched to a gene: 20.

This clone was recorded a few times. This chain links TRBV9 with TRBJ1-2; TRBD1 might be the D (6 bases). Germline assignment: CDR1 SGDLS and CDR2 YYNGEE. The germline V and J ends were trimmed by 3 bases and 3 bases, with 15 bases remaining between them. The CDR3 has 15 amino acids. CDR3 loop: CASSADVGADYGYTF. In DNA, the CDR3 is TGTGCCAGCAGCGCCGACGTGGGGGCGGACTATGGCTACACCTTC. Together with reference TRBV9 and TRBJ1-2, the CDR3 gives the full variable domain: DSGVTQTPKHLITATGQRVTLRCSPRSGDLSVYWYQQSLDQGLQFLIQYYNGEERAKGNILERFSAQQFPDLHSELNLSSLELGDSALYFCASSADVGADYGYTFGSGTRLTVV.

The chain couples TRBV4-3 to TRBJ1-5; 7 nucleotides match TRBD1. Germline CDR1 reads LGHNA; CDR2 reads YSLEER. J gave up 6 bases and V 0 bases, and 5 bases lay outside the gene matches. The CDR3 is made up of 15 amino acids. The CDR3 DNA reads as TGCGCCAGCAGCCAAGAGAGGGGGCGAACTCAGCCCCAGCATTTT. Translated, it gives CASSQERGRTQPQHF.

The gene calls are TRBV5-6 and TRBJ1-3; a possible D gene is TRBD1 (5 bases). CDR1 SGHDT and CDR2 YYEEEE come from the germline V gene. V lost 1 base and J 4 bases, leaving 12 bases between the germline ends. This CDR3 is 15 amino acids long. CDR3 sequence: CASSLLEGLGNTIYF. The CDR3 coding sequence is TGTGCCAGCAGCTTGTTAGAGGGGCTCGGAAACACCATATATTTT.

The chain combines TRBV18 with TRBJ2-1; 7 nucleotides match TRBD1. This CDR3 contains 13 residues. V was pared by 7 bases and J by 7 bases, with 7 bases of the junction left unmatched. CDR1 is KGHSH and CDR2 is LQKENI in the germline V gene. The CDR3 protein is CASCSLDRNEQFF. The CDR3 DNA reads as TGTGCCAGCTGCTCTTTGGACAGGAATGAGCAGTTCTTC.

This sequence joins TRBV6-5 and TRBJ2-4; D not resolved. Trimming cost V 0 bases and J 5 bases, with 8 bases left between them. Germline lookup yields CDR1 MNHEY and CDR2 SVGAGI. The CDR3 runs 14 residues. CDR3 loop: CASSYSGYQNIQYF. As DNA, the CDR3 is TGTGCCAGCAGTTACTCGGGATATCAAAACATTCAGTACTTC.

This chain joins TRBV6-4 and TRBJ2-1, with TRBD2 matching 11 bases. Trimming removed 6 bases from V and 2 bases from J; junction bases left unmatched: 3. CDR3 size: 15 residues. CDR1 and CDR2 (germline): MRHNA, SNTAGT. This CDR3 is CASRKTSGTYNEQFF. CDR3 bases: TGTGCCAGCAGGAAGACTAGCGGGACCTACAATGAGCAGTTCTTC.

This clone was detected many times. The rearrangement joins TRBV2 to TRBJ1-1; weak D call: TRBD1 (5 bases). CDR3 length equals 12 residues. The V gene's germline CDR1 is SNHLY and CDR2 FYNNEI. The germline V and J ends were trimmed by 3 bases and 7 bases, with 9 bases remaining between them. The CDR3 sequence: CASSDWGIEAFF. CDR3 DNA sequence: TGTGCCAGCAGTGATTGGGGGATTGAAGCTTTCTTT.

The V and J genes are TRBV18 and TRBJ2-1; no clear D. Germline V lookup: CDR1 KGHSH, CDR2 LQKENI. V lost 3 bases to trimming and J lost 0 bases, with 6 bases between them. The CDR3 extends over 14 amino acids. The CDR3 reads CASSPGASYNEQFF. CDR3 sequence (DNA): TGTGCCAGCTCACCGGGCGCCTCCTACAATGAGCAGTTCTTC.

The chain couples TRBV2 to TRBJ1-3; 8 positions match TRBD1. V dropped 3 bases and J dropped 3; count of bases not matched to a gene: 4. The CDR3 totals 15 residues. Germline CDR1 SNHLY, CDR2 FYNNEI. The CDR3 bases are TGTGCCAGCAGTGAGTGGACAGGGAGTGGAAACACCATATATTTT. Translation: CASSEWTGSGNTIYF.

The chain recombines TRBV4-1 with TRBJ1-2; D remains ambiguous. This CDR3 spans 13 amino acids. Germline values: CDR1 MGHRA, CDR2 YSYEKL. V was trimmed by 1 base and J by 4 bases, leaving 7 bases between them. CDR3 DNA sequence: TGCGCCAGCAGCCAAGGGGAGTCCTATGGCTACACCTTC. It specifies CASSQGESYGYTF.

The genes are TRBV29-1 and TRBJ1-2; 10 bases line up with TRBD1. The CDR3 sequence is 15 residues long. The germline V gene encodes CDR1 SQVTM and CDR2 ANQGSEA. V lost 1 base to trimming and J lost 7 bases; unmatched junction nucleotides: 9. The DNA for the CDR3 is TGCAGCGTTGAAGTGGAGGGACAGGGGATTTCTGGCTACACCTTC. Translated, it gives CSVEVEGQGISGYTF.

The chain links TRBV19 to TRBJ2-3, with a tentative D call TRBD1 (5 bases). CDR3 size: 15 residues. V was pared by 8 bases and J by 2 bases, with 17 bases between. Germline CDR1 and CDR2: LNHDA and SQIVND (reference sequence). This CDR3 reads CASFPGWGNTDTQYF. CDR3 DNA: TGTGCCAGTTTTCCCGGATGGGGCAACACAGATACGCAGTATTTT.

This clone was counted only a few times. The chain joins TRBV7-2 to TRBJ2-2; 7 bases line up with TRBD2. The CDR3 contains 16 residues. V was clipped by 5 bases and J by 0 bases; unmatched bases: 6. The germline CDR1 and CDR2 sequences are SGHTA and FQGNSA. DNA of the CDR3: TGTGCCAGCAGCCCAGTGGGGGGGTCGAACACCGGGGAGCTGTTTTTT. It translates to CASSPVGGSNTGELFF.

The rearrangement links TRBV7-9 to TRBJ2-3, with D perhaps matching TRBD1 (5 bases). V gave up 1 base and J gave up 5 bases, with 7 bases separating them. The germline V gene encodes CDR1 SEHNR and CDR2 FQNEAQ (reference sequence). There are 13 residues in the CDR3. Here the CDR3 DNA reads TGTGCCAGCAGCTTAGTCGGACAAGATACGCAGTATTTT. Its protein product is CASSLVGQDTQYF.

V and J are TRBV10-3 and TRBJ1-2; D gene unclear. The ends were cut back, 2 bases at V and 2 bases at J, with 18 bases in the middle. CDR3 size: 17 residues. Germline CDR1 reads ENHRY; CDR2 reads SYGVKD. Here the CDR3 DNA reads TGTGCCATCAGTGAGCCCCGGGAAGCGCAAGGGAACTATGGCTACACCTTC. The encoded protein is CAISEPREAQGNYGYTF.